This TCR beta chain was captured in a study of T cells after yellow fever vaccination. Looking at the study overall: It was SMART-Seq v4 Ultra Low Input that prepared the fractions with low cell numbers.

Notes on the study in general: Most primary-vaccination clones reappeared after the booster (96% CD4, more than 70% CD8). Researchers noted that a small share of clonotypes showed up in both CD4 and CD8 compartments. Abundant contaminating clonotypes from the bulk population could appear in FACS-sorted repertoires.

Each CDR3 protein is one row after TCRdb ran MiXCR on the 5' RACE reads. Among hundreds of thousands of distinct CDR3 sequences, approximately 13% were seen once, and the ten largest hold more than 12%. With respect to this clonotype: The target antigen is unknown.

Germline values: CDR1 SGHAT, CDR2 FQNNGV. The CDR3 is made up of 11 amino acids. V was trimmed by 5 bases and J by 13 bases, leaving 12 bases between them. The TCR sequence derives from a man between 25 and 39 years old who received the YFV17D yellow fever vaccine. Material: PBMCs, obtained on the day of the yellow fever booster vaccination. The chain recombines TRBV11-2 with TRBJ2-1, with unresolved D. CDR3 coding DNA: TGTGCCAGCAGCCCCGCCCGTGTCCAGTTCTTC. Translating it yields CASSPARVQFF. The variable domain in full, completed from reference TRBV11-2 and TRBJ2-1, reads EAGVAQSPRYKIIEKRQSVAFWCNPISGHATLYWYQQILGQGPKLLIQFQNNGVVDDSQLPKDRFSAERLKGVDSTLKIQPAKLEDSAVYLCASSPARVQFFGPGTRLTVL.